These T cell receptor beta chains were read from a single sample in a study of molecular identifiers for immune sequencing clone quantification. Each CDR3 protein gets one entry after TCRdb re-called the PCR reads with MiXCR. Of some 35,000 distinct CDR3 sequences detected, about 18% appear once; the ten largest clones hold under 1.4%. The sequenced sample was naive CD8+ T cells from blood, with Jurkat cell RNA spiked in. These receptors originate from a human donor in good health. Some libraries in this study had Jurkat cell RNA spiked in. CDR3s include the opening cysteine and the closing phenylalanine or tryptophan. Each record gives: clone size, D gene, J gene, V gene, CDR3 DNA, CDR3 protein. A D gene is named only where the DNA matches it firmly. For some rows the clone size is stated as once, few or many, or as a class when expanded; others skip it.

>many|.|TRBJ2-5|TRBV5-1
TGCGCCAGCAGCCCAGAACCGGGACTCCAAGAGACCCAGTACTTC
CASSPEPGLQETQYF
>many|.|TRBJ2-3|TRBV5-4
TGTGCCAGCAGCTACGGGACAGATACGCAGTATTTT
CASSYGTDTQYF
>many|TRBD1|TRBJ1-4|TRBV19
TGTGCCAGTATCTCCACAGGGGCGAGGGTTGCAACTAATGAAAAACTGTTTTTT
CASISTGARVATNEKLFF
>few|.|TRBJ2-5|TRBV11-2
TGTGCCAGCAGCCCAAGCGGCGCCGAGACCCAGTACTTC
CASSPSGAETQYF
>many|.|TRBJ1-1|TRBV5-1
TGCGCCAGCAGCTTGGTGGGCCAGGGCGGGTACACTGAAGCTTTCTTT
CASSLVGQGGYTEAFF
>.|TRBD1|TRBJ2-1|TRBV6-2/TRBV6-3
TGTGCCAGCAGTCATCCGGGACAGGGGGCTGTAGTCGCCCAGTTCTTC
CASSHPGQGAVVAQFF
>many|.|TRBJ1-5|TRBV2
TGTGCCAGCAGTGAATCGGGGGGCCGGGCCGCCCAGCATTTT
CASSESGGRAAQHF
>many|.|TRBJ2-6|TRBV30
TGTGCCTGGAGTGGGAGTGGGGCCAACGTCCTGACTTTC
CAWSGSGANVLTF
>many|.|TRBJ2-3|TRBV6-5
TGTGCCAGCAGTTACTCTGGCCAGGGGACAGATACGCAGTATTTT
CASSYSGQGTDTQYF
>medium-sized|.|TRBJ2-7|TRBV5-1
TGCGCCAGCAGCCCCGGTTTGGGGTACGAGCAGTACTTC
CASSPGLGYEQYF
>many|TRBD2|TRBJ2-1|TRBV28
TGTGCCAGCAGTTTCACGACTAGCGGGAGCAATGAGCAGTTCTTC
CASSFTTSGSNEQFF
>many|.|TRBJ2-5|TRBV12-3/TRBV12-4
TGTGCCAGCAGTTTAAATGGCGGGCAAGAGACCCAGTACTTC
CASSLNGGQETQYF
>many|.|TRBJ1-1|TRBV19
TGTGCCAGTAGTACCCCGGGGGAAGCTTTCTTT
CASSTPGEAFF
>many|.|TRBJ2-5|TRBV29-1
TGCAGCGTTGAAGGGGAGACCCAGTACTTC
CSVEGETQYF
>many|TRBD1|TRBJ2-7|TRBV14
TGTGCCAGCAGCCACGGGACAGGGGTATACGAGCAGTACTTC
CASSHGTGVYEQYF
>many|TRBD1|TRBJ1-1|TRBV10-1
TGCGCCAGCAATCAACACAGGGGTTCTGAAGCTTTCTTT
CASNQHRGSEAFF
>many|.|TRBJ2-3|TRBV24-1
TGTGCCACCAGTGGCCCCCCCAAAAGGGACGCTAGCACAGATACGCAGTATTTT
CATSGPPKRDASTDTQYF
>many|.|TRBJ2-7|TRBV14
TGTGCCAGCAGTGAGCAGGGGGGTATCCACGAGCAGTACTTC
CASSEQGGIHEQYF
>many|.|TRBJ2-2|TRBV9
TGTGCCAGCAGCGTAGGTCTAGCCGGGGAGCTGTTTTTT
CASSVGLAGELFF
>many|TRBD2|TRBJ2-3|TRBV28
TGTGCCAGCAGAAGTACTAGCGGGAGGACAGATACGCAGTATTTT
CASRSTSGRTDTQYF
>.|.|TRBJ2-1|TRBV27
TGTGCCAGCAGCCGGGGACCGAGGGGTTACAATGAGCAGTTCTTC
CASSRGPRGYNEQFF
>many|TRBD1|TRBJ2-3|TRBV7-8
TGTGCCAGCAGCCTAAGGGAAGGGACAGGGCGGGGCACAGATACGCAGTATTTT
CASSLREGTGRGTDTQYF
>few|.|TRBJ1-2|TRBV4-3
TGCGCCAGCAGCCAAGATCTGGGCGGAGTGGCTAACTATGGCTACACCTTC
CASSQDLGGVANYGYTF
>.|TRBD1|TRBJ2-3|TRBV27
TGTGCCAGCACGACAGGGGCTAAAGATACGCAGTATTTT
CASTTGAKDTQYF
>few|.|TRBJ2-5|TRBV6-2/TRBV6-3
TGTGCCCTTAAGGCCAGGGGACAAGAGACCCAGTACTTC
CALKARGQETQYF
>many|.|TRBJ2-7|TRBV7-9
TGTGCCAGCAGCGCACGACACGCTGGAGAGCAGTACTTC
CASSARHAGEQYF
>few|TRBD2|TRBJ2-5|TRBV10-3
TGTGCCATCTCGGGCGGGGGGCCCCAAGAGGCCCAGTACTTC
CAISGGGPQEAQYF